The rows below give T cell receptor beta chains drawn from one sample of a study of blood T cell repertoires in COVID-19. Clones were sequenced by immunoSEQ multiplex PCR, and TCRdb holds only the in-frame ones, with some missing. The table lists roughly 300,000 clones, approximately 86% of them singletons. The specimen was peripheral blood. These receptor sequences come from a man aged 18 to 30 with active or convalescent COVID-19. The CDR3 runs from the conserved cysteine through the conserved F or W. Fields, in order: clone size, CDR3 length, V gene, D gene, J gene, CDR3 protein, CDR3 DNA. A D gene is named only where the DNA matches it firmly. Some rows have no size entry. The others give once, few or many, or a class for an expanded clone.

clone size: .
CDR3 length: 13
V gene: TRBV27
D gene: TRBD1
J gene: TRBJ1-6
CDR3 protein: CATKDREWSPLHF
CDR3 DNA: TGTGCCACCAAGGACAGGGAATGGTCACCCCTCCACTTT

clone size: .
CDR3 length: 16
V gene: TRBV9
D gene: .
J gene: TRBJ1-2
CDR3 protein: CASSAGGDTLNYGYTF
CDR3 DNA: TGTGCCAGCAGCGCTGGGGGGGACACCCTTAACTATGGCTACACCTTC

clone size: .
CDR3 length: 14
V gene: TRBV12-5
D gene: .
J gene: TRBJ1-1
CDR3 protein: CASGLLGGPPEAFF
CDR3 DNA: TGTGCTAGTGGTTTGCTGGGAGGGCCCCCTGAAGCTTTCTTT

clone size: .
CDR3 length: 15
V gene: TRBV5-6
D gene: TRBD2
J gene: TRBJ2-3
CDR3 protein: CASSPTSGGIDTQYF
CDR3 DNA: TGTGCCAGCAGCCCAACTAGCGGGGGGATTGATACGCAGTATTTT

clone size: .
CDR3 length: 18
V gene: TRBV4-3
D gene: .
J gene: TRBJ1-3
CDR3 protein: CASSPFGEIPTAGNTIYF
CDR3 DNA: TGCGCCAGCAGCCCGTTCGGGGAAATTCCAACTGCGGGAAACACCATATATTTT

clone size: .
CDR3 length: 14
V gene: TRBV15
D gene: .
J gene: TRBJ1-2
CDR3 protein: CATSDLDKNYGYTF
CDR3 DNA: TGTGCCACCAGCGACCTGGACAAGAACTATGGCTACACCTTC

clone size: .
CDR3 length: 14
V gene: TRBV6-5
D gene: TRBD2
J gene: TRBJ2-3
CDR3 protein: CASRLAGATDTQYF
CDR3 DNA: TGTGCCAGCAGGCTAGCGGGGGCCACAGATACGCAGTATTTT

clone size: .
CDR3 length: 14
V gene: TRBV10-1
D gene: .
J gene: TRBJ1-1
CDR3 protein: CASSESGENTEAFF
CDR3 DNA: TGCGCCAGCAGTGAGTCCGGGGAGAACACTGAAGCTTTCTTT

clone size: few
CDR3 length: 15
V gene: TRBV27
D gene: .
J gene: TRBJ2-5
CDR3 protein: CASSLTPGLQETQYF
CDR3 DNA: TGTGCCAGCAGTTTGACCCCGGGACTCCAAGAGACCCAGTACTTC

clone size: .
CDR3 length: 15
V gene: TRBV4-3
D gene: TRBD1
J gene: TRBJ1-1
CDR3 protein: CASSQGQGGVSEAFF
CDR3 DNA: TGCGCCAGCAGCCAGGGACAGGGGGGTGTCTCTGAAGCTTTCTTT

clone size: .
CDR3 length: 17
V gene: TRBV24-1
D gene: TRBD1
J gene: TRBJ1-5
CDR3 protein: CATRQPTTGTGDQPQHF
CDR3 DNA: TGTGCCACCAGGCAACCTACAACCGGGACAGGGGATCAGCCCCAGCATTTT

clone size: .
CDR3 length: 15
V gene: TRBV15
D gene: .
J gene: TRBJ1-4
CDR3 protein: CATGALGGFKEKLFF
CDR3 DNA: TGTGCCACAGGGGCGTTGGGAGGGTTTAAGGAAAAACTGTTTTTT

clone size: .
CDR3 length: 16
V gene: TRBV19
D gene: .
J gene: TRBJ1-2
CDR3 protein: CASSIGGGFSNYGYTF
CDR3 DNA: TGTGCCAGTAGTATTGGGGGGGGCTTCAGTAACTATGGCTACACCTTC

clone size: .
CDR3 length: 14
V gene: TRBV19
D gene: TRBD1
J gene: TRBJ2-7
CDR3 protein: CASSAGQGTYEQYF
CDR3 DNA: TGTGCCAGTAGTGCTGGACAGGGAACCTACGAGCAGTACTTC

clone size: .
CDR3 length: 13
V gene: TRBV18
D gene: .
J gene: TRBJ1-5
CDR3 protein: CASSPSSNQPQHF
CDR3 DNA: TGTGCCAGCTCACCGAGCAGCAATCAGCCCCAGCATTTT

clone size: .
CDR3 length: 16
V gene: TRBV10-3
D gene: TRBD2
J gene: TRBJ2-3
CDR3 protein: CAIRLTGTSGTDTQYF
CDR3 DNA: TGTGCCATCAGATTAACCGGGACTAGCGGCACAGATACGCAGTATTTT

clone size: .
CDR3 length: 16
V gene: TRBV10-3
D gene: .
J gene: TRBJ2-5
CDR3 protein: CAISELKGDGGETQYF
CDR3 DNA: TGTGCCATCAGTGAGTTGAAGGGCGACGGAGGTGAGACCCAGTACTTC

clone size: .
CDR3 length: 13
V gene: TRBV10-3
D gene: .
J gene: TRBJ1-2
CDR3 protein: CAISDQGTYGYTF
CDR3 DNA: TGTGCCATCAGTGATCAGGGGACCTATGGCTACACCTTC

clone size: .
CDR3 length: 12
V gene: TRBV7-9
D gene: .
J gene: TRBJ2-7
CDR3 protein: CASSRLVAEQYF
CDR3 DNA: TGTGCCAGCAGCAGACTTGTTGCCGAGCAGTACTTC

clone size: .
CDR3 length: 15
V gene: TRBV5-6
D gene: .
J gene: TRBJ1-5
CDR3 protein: CASSLGSGVDQPQHF
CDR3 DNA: TGTGCCAGCAGCTTGGGGTCAGGGGTCGATCAGCCCCAGCATTTT

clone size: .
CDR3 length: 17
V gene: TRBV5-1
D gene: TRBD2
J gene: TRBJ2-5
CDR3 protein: CATSRLAGGPIRETQYF
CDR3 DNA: TGCGCCACATCCCGACTAGCGGGGGGCCCAATTCGAGAGACCCAGTACTTC

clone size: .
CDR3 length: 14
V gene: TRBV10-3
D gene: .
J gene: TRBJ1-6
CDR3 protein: CATTGGSYNSPLHF
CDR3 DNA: TGTGCCACAACGGGGGGTTCCTATAATTCACCCCTCCACTTT

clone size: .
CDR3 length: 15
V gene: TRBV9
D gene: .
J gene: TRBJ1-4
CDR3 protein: CASSSLGRNNEKLFF
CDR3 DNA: TGTGCCAGCAGCTCACTAGGAAGGAACAATGAAAAACTGTTTTTT

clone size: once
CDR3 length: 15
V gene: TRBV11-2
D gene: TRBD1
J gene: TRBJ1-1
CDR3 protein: CASSGGQGKNTEAFF
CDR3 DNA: TGTGCCAGCAGCGGCGGACAGGGAAAGAACACTGAAGCTTTCTTT

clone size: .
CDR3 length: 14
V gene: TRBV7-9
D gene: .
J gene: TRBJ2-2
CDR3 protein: CASMQGTNTGELFF
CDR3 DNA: TGTGCCAGCATGCAGGGGACGAACACCGGGGAGCTGTTTTTT

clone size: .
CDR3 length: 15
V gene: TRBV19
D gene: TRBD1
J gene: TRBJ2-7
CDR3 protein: CASSIRGQHFYEQYF
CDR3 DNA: TGTGCCAGTAGTATAAGGGGACAGCATTTCTACGAGCAGTACTTC

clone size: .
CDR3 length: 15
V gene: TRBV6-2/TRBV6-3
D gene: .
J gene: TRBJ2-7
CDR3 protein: CASSYEHAESYEQYF
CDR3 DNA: TGTGCCAGCAGTTACGAGCACGCGGAGAGCTACGAGCAGTACTTC

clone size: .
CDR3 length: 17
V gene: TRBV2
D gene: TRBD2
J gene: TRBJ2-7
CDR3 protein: CASSGASGGDIVYEQYF
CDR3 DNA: TGTGCCAGCAGTGGGGCTAGCGGGGGGGACATCGTCTACGAGCAGTACTTC

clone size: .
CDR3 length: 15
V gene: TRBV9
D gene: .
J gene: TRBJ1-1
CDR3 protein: CASSVGPGMNTEAFF
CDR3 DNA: TGTGCCAGCAGCGTAGGTCCAGGGATGAACACTGAAGCTTTCTTT

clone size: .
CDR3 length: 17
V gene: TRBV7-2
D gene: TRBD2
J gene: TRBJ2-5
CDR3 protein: CASSLVTSGAYQETQYF
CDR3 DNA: TGTGCCAGCAGCTTAGTTACTAGCGGGGCGTACCAAGAGACCCAGTACTTC

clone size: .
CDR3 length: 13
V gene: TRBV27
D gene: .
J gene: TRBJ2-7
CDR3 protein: CASSPGHQYEQYF
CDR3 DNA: TGTGCCAGCAGTCCGGGACACCAGTACGAGCAGTACTTC

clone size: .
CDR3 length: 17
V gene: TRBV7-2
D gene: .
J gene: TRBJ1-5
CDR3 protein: CASSLAAWRGENQPQHF
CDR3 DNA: TGTGCCAGCAGCTTAGCCGCCTGGCGGGGAGAGAATCAGCCCCAGCATTTT